Listed below are T cell receptor beta chains from one sample, sequenced in a study of T cells in Graves' hyperthyroidism and ophthalmopathy. TCRdb itself ran the multiplex PCR reads through MiXCR, one entry per CDR3 protein. The data contain around 350,000 distinct CDR3 sequences, approximately 19% of them singletons. Sequenced input: blood. These receptors all stem from a woman younger than 30 with Graves' hyperthyroidism. Each CDR3 is given with its conserved first and last residue.

>TRBJ2-4|TRBV2|17
CASGYGQQTLAKNIQYF
>TRBJ2-5|TRBV18|20
CASSPQLLDSSLFESETQYF
>TRBJ1-5|TRBV20-1|17
CSARLPQKGAGNQPQHF
>TRBJ1-1|TRBV27|15
CASSFSFGSGTEAFF
>TRBJ1-3|TRBV5-1|16
CASSFLSSYSGNTIYF
>TRBJ1-2|TRBV6-1|13
CASRLTGPYGYTF
>TRBJ1-2|TRBV2|12
CASSESRSGYTF
>TRBJ1-3|TRBV6-1|13
CASSRDGGGTIYF
>TRBJ2-5|TRBV20-1|13
CSARRDYRETQYF
>TRBJ1-2|TRBV20-1|13
CSAREAVNYGYTF
>TRBJ1-2|TRBV6-5|15
CASSYLGQGGGGYTF
>TRBJ1-2|TRBV6-2/TRBV6-3|12
CASWEVNYGYTF
>TRBJ2-5|TRBV5-1|15
CASSLKRGGVETQYF
>TRBJ2-5|TRBV7-3|18
CASSLTASSGGAQETQYF
>TRBJ2-6|TRBV28|14
CASGGGAGANVLTF
>TRBJ2-5|TRBV9|16
CASSVGASAFQETQYF
>TRBJ1-2|TRBV5-1|14
CASSRSGQGNGYTF
>TRBJ1-2|TRBV29-1|13
CSVEDPTAVGYTF
>TRBJ2-5|TRBV12-3/TRBV12-4|16
CASSSRLARGAETQYF
>TRBJ1-5|TRBV20-1|13
CSVGQSTNQPQHF
>TRBJ1-5|TRBV27|14
CASSSNTGNQPQHF
>TRBJ1-2|TRBV6-1|16
CASSEVAGARYYGYTF
>TRBJ2-7|TRBV2|15
CASKALAGNYYEQYF
>TRBJ1-1|TRBV6-4|17
CASRNPRQGAGNTEAFF
>TRBJ1-5|TRBV6-1|15
CASSEWGTGNQPQHF
>TRBJ1-2|TRBV28|12
CASSTGGNGYTF
>TRBJ1-2|TRBV30|13
CAWSVTRAAGYTF
>TRBJ2-7|TRBV5-5|14
CASSFSDVLYEQYF
>TRBJ2-7|TRBV5-1|15
CASSYSSGPSYEQYF
>TRBJ1-2|TRBV6-5|15
CASSYSGQVDYGYTF
>TRBJ2-7|TRBV5-6|16
CASSALLAGVSYEQYF
>TRBJ1-3|TRBV12-5|12
CASGFGGNTIYF
>TRBJ2-6|TRBV24-1|20
CATSDSAGGTPSSGANVLTF
>TRBJ2-1|TRBV20-1|13
CSARDGGYNEQFF
>TRBJ2-2|TRBV9|18
CASSVIPLAGASTGELFF
>TRBJ2-5|TRBV7-8|15
CASSLVDPRRETQYF
>TRBJ2-2|TRBV15|15
CATSPGLANTGELFF
>TRBJ2-5|TRBV5-1|15
CASSLALGIQETQYF